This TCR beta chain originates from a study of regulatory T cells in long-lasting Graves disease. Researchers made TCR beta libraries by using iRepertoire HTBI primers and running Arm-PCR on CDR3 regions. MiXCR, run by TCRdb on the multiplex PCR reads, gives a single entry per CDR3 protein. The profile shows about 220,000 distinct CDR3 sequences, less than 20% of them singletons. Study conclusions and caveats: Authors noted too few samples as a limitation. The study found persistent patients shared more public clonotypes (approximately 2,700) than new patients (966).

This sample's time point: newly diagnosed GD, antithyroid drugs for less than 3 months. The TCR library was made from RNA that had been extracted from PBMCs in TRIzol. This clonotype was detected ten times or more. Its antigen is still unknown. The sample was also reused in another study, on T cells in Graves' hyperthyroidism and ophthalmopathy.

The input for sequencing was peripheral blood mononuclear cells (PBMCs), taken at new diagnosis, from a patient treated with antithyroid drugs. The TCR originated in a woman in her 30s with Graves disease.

CDR3 loop: CASTLGLAASEQYF. As DNA, the CDR3 is TGTGCCAGCACCTTAGGACTAGCGGCTTCCGAGCAGTACTTC. This rearrangement joins TRBV6-2 or TRBV6-3 to TRBJ2-7; 10 bases match TRBD2. CDR1 and CDR2 from the germline V gene are MNHEY and SVGEGT. J lost 6 bases, V lost 7 bases, and 9 bases had no gene match. This CDR3 contains 14 residues.